Presented here are 8 T cell receptor beta chains from one specimen sequenced in a study of T cells in Graves' hyperthyroidism and ophthalmopathy. TCR beta CDR3 regions were amplified from RNA. Using the HTBI primer set, a first-round RT-PCR was run on the TCR CDR3. Each CDR3 protein gets one entry after TCRdb re-called the multiplex PCR reads with MiXCR. The sample yields roughly 500,000 distinct CDR3 sequences, approximately 25% seen once. Sequencing used blood. These receptor sequences come from a woman in her 30s with Graves' ophthalmopathy.

This clonotype was detected a few times. At one end, the junction sequence differs from germline, possibly due to a read error. CDR3 sequence reads: CSTSRGPRDRGFTF. The DNA of the CDR3 is TGCAGCACTTCGAGGGGACCTAGGGATCGGGGCTTCACCTTC. The chain has TRBV29-1 and TRBJ1-2; perhaps TRBD1 as D (5 bases). Germline V gene sequence: CDR1 SQVTM, CDR2 ANQGSEA. The CDR3 is made up of 14 amino acids.

The rearrangement links TRBV28 to TRBJ2-3, with D tentatively TRBD1 or TRBD2 (6 bases each). The CDR3 loop spans 15 amino acids. From germline, CDR1 is MDHEN and CDR2 SYDVKM. Trimming removed 1 base at V and 2 bases at J, with 10 bases between. CDR3 in DNA: TGTGCCAGCAGTTTATACGGGGGACACACAGATACGCAGTATTTT. This gives the protein CASSLYGGHTDTQYF.

This clonotype appeared many times. The chain is built from TRBV12-3 or TRBV12-4 and TRBJ2-2, with 9 bases lining up with TRBD2. This CDR3 comprises 18 residues. V trimming: 3 bases; J trimming: 6 bases; junction bases outside the gene matches: 14. CDR3 loop: CASSFLRGGHFLPGELFF. In DNA, the CDR3 is TGTGCCAGCAGTTTCTTGCGGGGGGGCCATTTCCTCCCCGGGGAGCTGTTTTTT.

In this sample, this clonotype turned up many times. The CDR3 loop is CASNGGGTEAFF. The DNA of the CDR3 is TGTGCCAGCAACGGTGGGGGAACTGAAGCTTTCTTT. This chain joins TRBV28 and TRBJ1-1; TRBD1 is a possible D gene (5 bases). V lost 7 bases to trimming and J lost 5 bases, with 11 bases between them. CDR3 size: 12 residues. Germline CDR1 and CDR2: MDHEN and SYDVKM.

The sample holds many counts of this clonotype. V is TRBV5-1 and J is TRBJ1-1, with 8 bases fitting TRBD1. The V gene's germline CDR1 is SGHRS and CDR2 YFSETQ. The CDR3 loop spans 17 amino acids. V shed 4 bases and J 6 bases; nucleotides not matched to a gene: 17. The CDR3 bases are TGCGCCAGCAGCCCCGGGACAGGAGGCCTCTTCTCCTCTGAAGCTTTCTTT. It encodes CASSPGTGGLFSSEAFF.

The sample holds many counts of this clonotype. The genes are TRBV6-1 and TRBJ1-1, with D perhaps TRBD1 (5 bases). V lost 0 bases to trimming and J lost 0 bases, with 11 bases between them. CDR3 length equals 16 residues. The V gene's germline CDR1 is MNHNS and CDR2 SASEGT. The CDR3 DNA follows: TGTGCCAGCAGTGAAGCGTGGGGCAGGATGAACACTGAAGCTTTCTTT. It codes for CASSEAWGRMNTEAFF.

This clonotype was seen repeatedly, ten times or more. V is TRBV28 and J is TRBJ1-5; D not certain. The germline gives CDR1 MDHEN, CDR2 SYDVKM. This CDR3 has 14 amino acids. V was trimmed by 10 bases and J by 6 bases, leaving 19 bases between them. The CDR3 spells CAISSGGFAQPQHF. For the CDR3, the DNA is TGTGCCATTTCGAGTGGAGGGTTCGCTCAGCCCCAGCATTTT.

There are many counts of this clonotype. The chain is built from TRBV12-3 or TRBV12-4 and TRBJ1-1, with D unresolved. The length of the CDR3 is 13 residues. Trimming took 6 bases from V and 0 from J, leaving 8 bases between them. DNA of the CDR3: TGTGCCAGCAGCGGAGTGGTGAACACTGAAGCTTTCTTT. Translation: CASSGVVNTEAFF.